The rows below give T cell receptor beta chains drawn from one sample of a study of OX40 agonist ivuxolimab in advanced cancers. The data were produced by immunoSEQ multiplex PCR, yet TCRdb's version contains in-frame clones alone and is incomplete. Of 85,000 to 95,000 clones listed, 80% to 90% are singletons. The source was CD4+ or CD8+ T cells sorted from blood, collected in a trial of the OX40 agonist ivuxolimab. All receptors derive from an adult with an advanced solid tumor such as melanoma, head and neck, liver or kidney cancer. Both conserved end residues are part of each CDR3. Each record gives: clone size, D gene, J gene, V gene, CDR3 protein, CDR3 DNA. A D gene is named only where the DNA matches it firmly. Expanded clones are given a class, and other clones once, few, many or no size at all.

size: NA; D: NA; J: TRBJ2-4; V: TRBV5-4; CDR3: CASTPFGTAKNIQYF; DNA: TGTGCCAGCACCCCTTTCGGGACAGCCAAAAACATTCAGTACTTC
size: NA; D: NA; J: TRBJ2-3; V: TRBV19; CDR3: CASSISLATDTQYF; DNA: TGTGCCAGTAGTATATCCCTAGCAACAGATACGCAGTATTTT
size: NA; D: NA; J: TRBJ1-2; V: TRBV11-2; CDR3: CASSLGRTEGYTF; DNA: TGTGCCAGCAGCTTAGGGAGAACGGAGGGCTACACCTTC
size: NA; D: NA; J: TRBJ1-4; V: TRBV25-1; CDR3: CASRQGPGNEKLFF; DNA: TGTGCCAGCAGACAGGGTCCGGGTAATGAAAAACTGTTTTTT
size: NA; D: NA; J: TRBJ1-2; V: TRBV5-4; CDR3: CASSFGQEATNYGYTF; DNA: TGTGCCAGCAGCTTTGGTCAGGAAGCAACTAACTATGGCTACACCTTC
size: once; D: TRBD1; J: TRBJ1-5; V: TRBV19; CDR3: CASSIQSLGTGNQPQHF; DNA: TGTGCCAGTAGTATACAGAGCCTCGGGACAGGGAATCAGCCCCAGCATTTT
size: NA; D: TRBD2; J: TRBJ2-1; V: TRBV27; CDR3: CASSLLNVGEGLREQFF; DNA: TGTGCCAGCAGTTTATTAAACGTGGGGGAGGGCCTCCGTGAGCAGTTCTTC
size: NA; D: NA; J: TRBJ2-5; V: TRBV29-1; CDR3: CSVEGAPGPAETQYF; DNA: TGCAGCGTTGAAGGGGCCCCGGGACCCGCAGAGACCCAGTACTTC
size: NA; D: TRBD2; J: TRBJ2-5; V: TRBV5-1; CDR3: CASSPTSGKETQYF; DNA: TGCGCCAGCAGCCCGACTAGCGGTAAAGAGACCCAGTACTTC
size: NA; D: TRBD1; J: TRBJ1-2; V: TRBV5-1; CDR3: CASSPTGGSNYGYTF; DNA: TGCGCCAGCAGCCCCACAGGGGGCTCTAACTATGGCTACACCTTC
size: NA; D: TRBD1; J: TRBJ2-7; V: TRBV6-1; CDR3: CASSEDEGDRLWIMYEQYF; DNA: TGTGCCAGCAGTGAAGACGAGGGGGACAGACTTTGGATTATGTACGAGCAGTACTTC
size: NA; D: NA; J: TRBJ1-6; V: TRBV9; CDR3: CASSEGPGTSPLHF; DNA: TGTGCCAGCAGCGAGGGACCTGGTACATCACCCCTCCACTTT
size: NA; D: TRBD1; J: TRBJ2-5; V: TRBV7-2; CDR3: CASSLGDRKETQYF; DNA: TGTGCCAGCAGCTTAGGGGACAGAAAAGAGACCCAGTACTTC
size: NA; D: NA; J: TRBJ2-1; V: TRBV5-1; CDR3: CASSLLETVVF; DNA: TGCGCCAGCAGCTTGTTAGAGACCGTGGTCTTC
size: NA; D: NA; J: TRBJ2-2; V: TRBV5-1; CDR3: CASQGPGGELFF; DNA: TGCGCCAGCCAGGGGCCCGGCGGGGAGCTGTTTTTT
size: NA; D: NA; J: TRBJ1-5; V: TRBV18; CDR3: CASSRGRENQPQHF; DNA: TGTGCCAGCTCTAGAGGCAGGGAGAATCAGCCCCAGCATTTT
size: NA; D: NA; J: TRBJ2-7; V: TRBV11-3; CDR3: CASSLGSSSYEQYF; DNA: TGTGCCAGCAGCTTGGGGTCGTCCTCCTACGAGCAGTACTTC
size: NA; D: NA; J: TRBJ1-3; V: TRBV9; CDR3: CASSVDSGNTIYF; DNA: TGTGCCAGCAGCGTAGACTCTGGAAACACCATATATTTT